This TCR beta chain was captured by sequencing in a study of radiotherapy plus CTLA-4 blockade in lung cancer. General study findings and limits: Blood TCR clones of tumor origin expanded after radiotherapy plus ipilimumab. According to reports, early shifts in blood T cell clones, alongside interferon-beta, forecast response most accurately.

Looked up from germline, CDR1 is SGDLS and CDR2 is YYNGEE. The CDR3 sequence is 12 residues long. V lost 0 bases, J lost 4 bases, and 4 bases lay in between. In regard to this clone: Its specificity is unknown.

The method was immunoSEQ multiplex PCR; TCRdb's version includes in-frame clones alone and lacks a portion of them. The table records tens of thousands of clones, over 60% of them present only once. The input for sequencing was peripheral blood, taken from a patient treated with radiotherapy plus ipilimumab. The chain combines TRBV9 with TRBJ1-2; D not certain. This receptor was taken from a human donor with non-small cell lung cancer who had stable disease on radiotherapy plus ipilimumab. The CDR3 sequence: CASSVEAYGYTF. In DNA, the CDR3 is TGTGCCAGCAGCGTAGAAGCCTATGGCTACACCTTC.